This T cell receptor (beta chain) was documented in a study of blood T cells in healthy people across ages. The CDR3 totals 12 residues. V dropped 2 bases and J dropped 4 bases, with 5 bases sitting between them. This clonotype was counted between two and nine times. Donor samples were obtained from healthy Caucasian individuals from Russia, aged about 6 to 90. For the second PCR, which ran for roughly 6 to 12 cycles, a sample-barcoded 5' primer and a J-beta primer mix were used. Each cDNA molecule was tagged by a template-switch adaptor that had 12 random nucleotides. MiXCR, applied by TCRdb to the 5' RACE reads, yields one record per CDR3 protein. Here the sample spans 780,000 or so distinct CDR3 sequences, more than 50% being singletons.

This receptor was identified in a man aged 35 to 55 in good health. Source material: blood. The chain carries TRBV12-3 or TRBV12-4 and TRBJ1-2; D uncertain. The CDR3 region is CASSLSIYGYTF. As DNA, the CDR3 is TGTGCCAGCAGTTTAAGTATCTATGGCTACACCTTC.